This record concerns one TCR beta chain sequence. Its antigen is currently unknown. The sample is drawn from a study of cytomegalovirus exposure and HLA in healthy donors. The CDR3 totals 14 residues. CDR1 is LGHNT and CDR2 is FRNRAP in the germline V gene. V shed 5 bases, J shed 4 bases, and the junction held 3 bases outside the gene matches. The PCR used 60 Vbeta and 13 Jbeta primers. The repertoire was sequenced with immunoSEQ multiplex PCR; TCRdb's copy has only in-frame clones and lacks some. The sample includes around 160,000 clones, roughly 88% of them seen just once. Findings and limits, study-wide: Compared with the roughly 700-donor mean, an Asian-associated ancestry cluster reportedly had fewer N-insertions, according to a later analysis. There were some V segments, including TRBV6-2 and TRBV6-3, excluded as indistinguishable.

Sequenced input: PBMCs. The receptor comes from a man younger than 35 in good health and CMV-seropositive. V is TRBV12-5 and J is TRBJ2-3, with TRBD1 matching over 10 bases. CDR3 DNA sequence: TGTGCTAGTGGTCTCGGACAGGGGGCAGATACGCAGTATTTT. It encodes CASGLGQGADTQYF. The full variable domain, completed using reference TRBV12-5 and TRBJ2-3, is DARVTQTPRHKVTEMGQEVTMRCQPILGHNTVFWYRQTMMQGLELLAYFRNRAPLDDSGMPKDRFSAEMPDATLATLKIQPSEPRDSAVYFCASGLGQGADTQYFGPGTRLTVL.